Presented here are 13 T cell receptor beta chains from one specimen sequenced in a study of PD-L1 blockade in urothelial cancer. TCRdb keeps only in-frame clones here, not all; method: immunoSEQ multiplex PCR. The data show 58,000 or so clones, roughly 84% seen once. The material sequenced was PBMCs, taken around atezolizumab (anti-PD-L1) treatment. The receptors stem from a man between 45 and 60 years old with urothelial cancer.

This chain links TRBV30 with TRBJ2-4; TRBD2 aligns across 15 bases. J lost 9 bases, V lost 3 bases, and 12 bases had no gene match. The length of the CDR3 is 17 residues. From germline, CDR1 is GTSNPN and CDR2 SVGIG (reference sequence). In DNA form, the CDR3 reads TGTGCCTGGAGAGCCGGGACTAGCGGGAGGCCGAGGTCCATTCAGTACTTC. This sequence encodes CAWRAGTSGRPRSIQYF.

The chain uses TRBV27 and TRBJ2-7, with D possibly matching TRBD1 (6 bases). Between the trimmed V and J ends, which lost 6 bases and 5 bases, there was a span of 11 bases. CDR3 size: 12 residues. From germline, CDR1 is MNHEY and CDR2 SMNVEV (reference sequence). Written as DNA, the CDR3 is TGTGCCAGCAGCACAGGGTTCCACGAGCAGTACTTC. It yields the protein CASSTGFHEQYF.

The V call is TRBV25-1, the J call TRBJ2-1; 10 nucleotides align to TRBD1. This CDR3 spans 15 amino acids. Germline V gene lookup returns CDR1 MGHDK and CDR2 SYGVNS. V dropped 7 bases and J dropped 2; count of bases not matched to a gene: 5. CDR3 DNA sequence: TGTGCCAGCATCGGGGGGACAGGGGCCTACAATGAGCAGTTCTTC. It yields the protein CASIGGTGAYNEQFF.

The J gene is TRBJ2-1, the V gene TRBV7-9, with D tentatively TRBD2 (6 bases). Trimming stripped 8 bases from V and 9 bases from J, with 17 bases between. Germline assignment: CDR1 SEHNR and CDR2 FQNEAQ (reference sequence). This CDR3 region has 13 residues. The CDR3 DNA reads as TGTGCCAGCCGAGGTGGGGCCGGGGGTGAGCAGTTCTTC. Encoded protein: CASRGGAGGEQFF.

This clone turned up a few times. The CDR3: CASSDDTEAFF. CDR3 nucleotides: TGTGCCAGCAGTGACGACACTGAAGCTTTCTTT. The chain joins TRBV2 to TRBJ1-1; D remains ambiguous. This CDR3 region has 11 residues. Trimming took off 3 bases at V and 3 bases at J, with 2 bases between the two ends. The germline V gene encodes CDR1 SNHLY and CDR2 FYNNEI. Filled out from reference TRBV2 and TRBJ1-1, the complete variable domain reads EPEVTQTPSHQVTQMGQEVILRCVPISNHLYFYWYRQILGQKVEFLVSFYNNEISEKSEIFDDQFSVERPDGSNFTLKIRSTKLEDSAMYFCASSDDTEAFFGQGTRLTVV.

CDR3 sequence reads: CAISDGGDVAGQYF. The CDR3 coding sequence is TGTGCCATCAGTGACGGGGGGGATGTAGCGGGACAGTACTTC. The V gene is TRBV10-3, the J gene TRBJ2-5, with 8 bases that match TRBD2. Germline CDR1 is ENHRY and CDR2 is SYGVKD. This CDR3 region has 14 residues. J lost 11 bases, V lost 3 bases, and 11 bases had no gene match.

The chain is built from TRBV5-1 and TRBJ2-1, with 10 nucleotides matching TRBD2. Germline assignment: CDR1 SGHRS and CDR2 YFSETQ. V shed 5 bases, J shed 8 bases, and the junction held 10 bases outside the gene matches. The CDR3 runs to 15 residues. CDR3 nucleotides: TGCGCCAGCAGTCAACAAGCGGGAGGGTTTTATGAGCAGTTCTTC. This gives the protein CASSQQAGGFYEQFF.

The chain joins TRBV5-1 to TRBJ1-1; 9 bases are a match to TRBD1. In germline, CDR1 is SGHRS, CDR2 YFSETQ. V shed 2 bases, J shed 5 bases, and the junction held 10 bases outside the gene matches. The CDR3 contains 16 residues. CDR3 region: CASSFGVQGADTEAFF. The CDR3 DNA reads as TGCGCCAGCAGCTTTGGGGTACAGGGGGCGGATACTGAAGCTTTCTTT.

The CDR3 DNA reads TGTGCCAGCAGCGTAGGGCTAGCGGGAGGGCCCGGTGAGCAGTTCTTC. It encodes CASSVGLAGGPGEQFF. The V gene is TRBV9, the J gene TRBJ2-1, with 12 bases aligning to TRBD2. This CDR3 contains 16 residues. The ends lost 0 bases at V and 9 bases at J; junction bases unmatched: 7. CDR1 is SGDLS, CDR2 YYNGEE, per germline. Filled out from reference TRBV9 and TRBJ2-1, the complete variable domain reads DSGVTQTPKHLITATGQRVTLRCSPRSGDLSVYWYQQSLDQGLQFLIQYYNGEERAKGNILERFSAQQFPDLHSELNLSSLELGDSALYFCASSVGLAGGPGEQFFGPGTRLTVL.

V gene TRBV2 combines with J gene TRBJ1-5; tentatively, D is TRBD1 (5 bases). The V end lost 5 bases, the J end lost 0 bases, and 8 bases lay between the germline ends. Looked up from germline, CDR1 is SNHLY and CDR2 is FYNNEI. There are 14 residues in the CDR3. CDR3: CASSRGNSNQPQHF. The CDR3 DNA sequence: TGTGCCAGCAGTCGGGGGAATAGCAATCAGCCCCAGCATTTT.

The chain recombines TRBV28 with TRBJ2-7; TRBD2 matches 13 bases. V gave up 4 bases and J gave up 0 bases; unmatched junction bases: 6. Germline assignment: CDR1 MDHEN and CDR2 SYDVKM. The CDR3 sequence is 17 residues long. CDR3 DNA sequence: TGTGCCAGCAGTTCCCCCGGGACTAGCGGGAACTCCTACGAGCAGTACTTC. Protein: CASSSPGTSGNSYEQYF.

The J gene is TRBJ1-2, the V gene TRBV5-5; D ambiguous. Germline V CDR1 and CDR2: SGHKS, YYEKEE (reference sequence). The CDR3 spans 13 residues. V lost 4 bases and J 4 bases, leaving 11 bases between the germline ends. The CDR3: CASSPGGSYGYTF. The CDR3 DNA is TGTGCCAGCAGCCCGGGAGGTTCCTATGGCTACACCTTC.

CDR3 sequence (DNA): TGTGCCAGCCACCTAGCGGGGGCGAACACCGGGGAGCTGTTTTTT. Amino acid sequence: CASHLAGANTGELFF. The J gene is TRBJ2-2, the V gene TRBV6-1; 10 nucleotides match TRBD2. CDR1 is MNHNS, CDR2 SASEGT, per germline. The CDR3 runs 15 residues. V was pared by 8 bases and J by 0 bases, with 3 bases of the junction left unmatched.